A single sample gave rise to the 11 T cell receptor beta chains below, sequenced in a study of blood T cell repertoires in COVID-19. Produced via immunoSEQ multiplex PCR; TCRdb's table is partial and in-frame only. The repertoire holds about 500,000 clones, nearly 90% seen once, with 0.7% to 1% in the top ten. The sample taken for sequencing was peripheral blood. All receptors come from a man younger than 35 with COVID-19, enrolled during active disease.

V and J are TRBV7-8 and TRBJ2-3; 9 bases map to TRBD2. The J segment lost 4 bases and the V segment lost 2 bases, leaving 19 bases of the junction unmatched. CDR3 length: 20 amino acids. Germline V gives CDR1 SGHVS, CDR2 FQNEAQ. CDR3 in DNA: TGTGCCAGCAGCTTACCCCGGCTTTCTGCGGGAGGGCCATACGCAGATACGCAGTATTTT. It encodes CASSLPRLSAGGPYADTQYF.

The chain carries TRBV10-2 and TRBJ1-2; D unresolved. Germline values: CDR1 WSHSY, CDR2 SAAADI. The CDR3 has 14 amino acids. Trimming removed 5 bases at V and 3 bases at J, with 13 bases between. The CDR3, as DNA: TGCGCCAGCAGTTCCGCCGGGAACTACTATGGCTACACCTTC. It encodes CASSSAGNYYGYTF.

The chain employs TRBV29-1 and TRBJ2-7; tentatively, D is TRBD1 (6 bases). The CDR3 length is 15 residues. The V end was cut by 4 bases, the J end by 4 bases, with 20 bases between. The germline V gene has CDR1 SQVTM and CDR2 ANQGSEA. CDR3 sequence reads: CSVARGRGIGYEQYF. The CDR3 nucleotides are TGCAGCGTTGCCCGAGGCAGGGGAATTGGGTACGAGCAGTACTTC.

The gene calls are TRBV20-1 and TRBJ2-3, with 8 bases matching TRBD2. The length of the CDR3 is 15 residues. With V trimmed by 6 bases and J by 5 bases, 13 bases remained unmatched. The V gene's germline CDR1 is DFQATT and CDR2 SNEGSKA (reference sequence). The CDR3 here is CSASRAGGMEDTQYF. Written as DNA, the CDR3 is TGCAGTGCGAGTCGGGCGGGAGGAATGGAAGATACGCAGTATTTT.

The CDR3, as DNA: TGTGCCAGCAGCCCCCTCGGGCGGGGGGCTCGCACAGATACGCAGTATTTT. It specifies CASSPLGRGARTDTQYF. The V and J genes are TRBV7-9 and TRBJ2-3, with 8 bases lining up with TRBD2. J was trimmed by 1 base and V by 5 bases; bases with no gene match: 11. The CDR3 spans 17 residues. The germline CDR1 and CDR2 sequences are SEHNR and FQNEAQ (reference sequence).

The chain uses TRBV27 and TRBJ2-1; the match to TRBD2 covers 10 bases. Germline CDR1 reads MNHEY; CDR2 reads SMNVEV (reference sequence). V was clipped by 5 bases and J by 8 bases; unmatched bases: 9. The CDR3 extends over 15 amino acids. The CDR3 sequence is CASSPSGGASYEQFF. The DNA of the CDR3 is TGTGCCAGCAGTCCAAGCGGGGGGGCGAGTTATGAGCAGTTCTTC.

The chain employs TRBV6-6 and TRBJ2-2; 8 bases line up with TRBD2. CDR1 and CDR2 (germline): MNHNY, SVGAGI (reference sequence). The CDR3 is 16 residues long. V lost 4 bases and J lost 5; bases outside the gene matches: 9. The CDR3 DNA is TGTGCCAGCAGTTTCATTAGCGGGGTAGAAACCGGGGAGCTGTTTTTT. It yields the protein CASSFISGVETGELFF.

The CDR3 DNA is TGTGCCAGCAGTCCCCACAGGGGTGGATCCGGGGAGCTGTTTTTT. This translates into CASSPHRGGSGELFF. This sequence joins TRBV2 and TRBJ2-2; TRBD1 aligns across 7 bases. Germline trimming cut 5 bases from V and 6 bases from J; bases unmatched to any gene: 9. The CDR3 runs 15 residues. Germline CDR1 SNHLY, CDR2 FYNNEI.

V is TRBV6-5 and J is TRBJ2-4, with D hard to call. V dropped 5 bases and J dropped 0 bases, with 8 bases sitting between them. CDR1 and CDR2 (germline): MNHEY, SVGAGI. This CDR3 comprises 14 residues. CDR3 nucleotide sequence: TGTGCCAGCAGTCCTTTTTTAGCCAAAAACATTCAGTACTTC. Protein sequence: CASSPFLAKNIQYF.

This clone was seen a single time. The J gene is TRBJ2-7, the V gene TRBV6-2 or TRBV6-3, with TRBD2 as a possible D gene (5 bases). Between the trimmed V and J ends, which lost 2 bases and 3 bases, there was a span of 14 bases. Germline V lookup: CDR1 MNHEY, CDR2 SVGEGT. CDR3 size: 15 residues. The CDR3 protein is CASSYGSSDYYEQYF. DNA of the CDR3: TGTGCCAGCAGTTACGGCTCCAGCGACTACTACGAGCAGTACTTC.

J is TRBJ1-1 and V is TRBV7-8; tentative D call: TRBD1 (5 bases). The germline V and J ends were trimmed by 3 bases and 2 bases, with 7 bases remaining between them. The CDR3 runs to 13 residues. Germline assignment: CDR1 SGHVS and CDR2 FQNEAQ. The CDR3 reads CASSLTANTEAFF. The CDR3 DNA sequence: TGTGCCAGCAGCTTGACAGCCAACACTGAAGCTTTCTTT.